The entry below gives a single T cell receptor (beta chain) sequence along with its context. Its cognate antigen is unknown. Specified treatment: roughly nine-day PBMC culture with coronavirus spike peptide pools or control peptides (ViraFEST assay). Investigators obtained the unexposed donor's CD4+ T cells before the COVID-19 pandemic (2011-2018). Once obtained from cultured CD4+ T cells, the DNA was sequenced using the Oncomine TCR Beta short-read assay. The authors extracted genomic DNA from cultured CD4+ T cells. One entry per CDR3 protein results from TCRdb running MiXCR on the PCR reads. This table has roughly 3,500 distinct CDR3 sequences, around 24% appearing once. This sample is drawn from a study of vaccination and CD4 T cells after COVID-19. Study-wide context: The study collected post-vaccine samples a median around 76 days after dose two, with a range of 14 to 241.

This CDR3 spans 15 amino acids. CDR1 and CDR2 (germline): MDHEN, SYDVKM. Trimming removed 1 base from V and 7 bases from J, with 16 bases in between. The study, taken as a whole, reports: Convalescent patients displayed spike mono-reactivity in 304 of 307 vaccine-specific clones.

Source material: CD4+ T cells from blood, cultured in vitro. The receptor was derived from a human donor in good health. This chain joins TRBV28 and TRBJ1-1; D not resolved. The CDR3 DNA is TGTGCCAGCAGTTTATACGCCCCGGTCGAGGGTGAAGCTTTCTTT. This gives the protein CASSLYAPVEGEAFF.